Shown below are 26 T cell receptor beta chains from a single sample sequenced in a study of blood T cell repertoires in COVID-19. Sequenced by immunoSEQ multiplex PCR; TCRdb stores in-frame clones only, minus some. Of roughly 370,000 clones detected, 85% to 90% appear once; the ten largest clones hold roughly a tenth. The source material was PBMCs or T cells enriched from blood (not recorded which). Source of these receptors: a woman aged 45-65 years who had recovered from COVID-19.

This chain joins TRBV6-1 and TRBJ1-4, with 12 bases that match TRBD1. Germline CDR1 MNHNS, CDR2 SASEGT. CDR3 length equals 15 residues. V dropped 3 bases and J dropped 13; count of bases not matched to a gene: 9. The CDR3 reads CASSEGQGAYHRLFF. The CDR3 DNA is TGTGCCAGCAGTGAGGGACAGGGGGCCTACCACCGACTGTTTTTT.

V is TRBV25-1 and J is TRBJ2-1, with 9 nucleotides matching TRBD1. The V gene's germline CDR1 is MGHDK and CDR2 SYGVNS. Trimming cost V 3 bases and J 9 bases; bases outside gene matches: 9. This CDR3 region has 15 residues. The CDR3 here is CASSDLDRGWSEQFF. CDR3 in DNA: TGTGCCAGCAGTGATTTGGACAGGGGTTGGAGTGAGCAGTTCTTC.

The chain carries TRBV7-2 and TRBJ1-1; possibly TRBD1 for D (6 bases). The V end was cut by 5 bases, the J end by 2 bases, with 15 bases between. CDR3 length equals 15 residues. Germline V gene data show CDR1 as SGHTA and CDR2 as FQGNSA. The CDR3 DNA is TGTGCCAGCAGCCCTTGGGGGCAGGGAAACACTGAAGCTTTCTTT. As protein: CASSPWGQGNTEAFF.

The chain has TRBV6-2 or TRBV6-3 and TRBJ1-5; D is possibly TRBD1 (6 bases). Germline CDR1 is MNHEY and CDR2 is SVGEGT. Trimming cost V 3 bases and J 1 base, with 10 bases left between them. CDR3 length equals 15 residues. The CDR3 sequence is CASSYLRGSNQPQHF. DNA of the CDR3: TGTGCCAGCAGTTATCTCAGGGGCAGCAATCAGCCCCAGCATTTT.

A remark on this clone: Its ends do not fully match the called genes, so a read error is possible. The chain joins TRBV7-9 to TRBJ2-4; the D is unclear. Germline CDR1 and CDR2: SEHNR and FQNEAQ (reference sequence). The CDR3 has 12 amino acids. The chain's CDR3 is CASSLSPGRMNF. CDR3 in DNA: TGTGCCAGCAGCTTAAGTCCAGGTCGTATGAACTTC.

The chain uses TRBV29-1 and TRBJ1-1; TRBD1 might be the D (6 bases). The CDR3 has 13 amino acids. CDR1 and CDR2 (germline): SQVTM, ANQGSEA. V was shortened by 7 bases and J by 6 bases, with 18 bases between the two germline ends. The CDR3 DNA follows: TGCAGCGCCTACCTCGGCGGGGGCTCTGAAGCTTTCTTT. Protein sequence: CSAYLGGGSEAFF. Complete variable domain (other parts from reference TRBV29-1 and TRBJ1-1): SAVISQKPSRDICQRGTSLTIQCQVDSQVTMMFWYRQQPGQSLTLIATANQGSEATYESGFVIDKFPISRPNLTFSTLTVSNMSPEDSSIYLCSAYLGGGSEAFFGQGTRLTVV.

The chain couples TRBV27 to TRBJ2-7; TRBD2 agrees at 7 bases. After removal of 3 bases from V and 7 bases from J, the junction contained 9 bases not matched to a gene. Germline loops: CDR1 MNHEY, CDR2 SMNVEV (reference sequence). The CDR3 consists of 14 residues. This CDR3 reads CASSLISGSLEQYF. The CDR3 DNA follows: TGTGCCAGCAGTTTGATTAGCGGGTCCCTGGAGCAGTACTTC.

The chain couples TRBV4-2 to TRBJ1-4; no clear D gene. The germline gives CDR1 LGHNA, CDR2 YNFKEQ. The CDR3 runs 16 residues. Deletions cut 0 bases from V and 2 bases from J, with 10 bases between. The CDR3 DNA reads TGTGCCAGCAGCCAAGAGGGGAGGTGGACTAATGAAAAACTGTTTTTT. Translation: CASSQEGRWTNEKLFF.

As regards this clone: This CDR3 is also generated by other DNA sequences in the sample. This rearrangement joins TRBV9 to TRBJ2-7; 8 positions match TRBD1. V was clipped by 0 bases and J by 3 bases; unmatched bases: 2. The CDR3 contains 14 residues. Germline V gene data show CDR1 as SGDLS and CDR2 as YYNGEE. CDR3 nucleotides: TGTGCCAGCAGCGTAGGACAGGGGAACTACGAGCAGTACTTC. Protein sequence: CASSVGQGNYEQYF. Filled out from reference TRBV9 and TRBJ2-7, the complete variable domain reads DSGVTQTPKHLITATGQRVTLRCSPRSGDLSVYWYQQSLDQGLQFLIQYYNGEERAKGNILERFSAQQFPDLHSELNLSSLELGDSALYFCASSVGQGNYEQYFGPGTRLTVT.

This chain connects TRBV19 to TRBJ1-2; 7 bases are a match to TRBD1. The CDR3 covers 16 residues. The trim removed 6 bases at V and 1 base at J, leaving 11 bases unmatched. The V gene's germline CDR1 is LNHDA and CDR2 SQIVND (reference sequence). In nucleotides, the CDR3 is TGTGCCAGTAGCCCCAGGGGGGACAGACTTAACTATGGCTACACCTTC. Amino acids: CASSPRGDRLNYGYTF. The full variable domain, completed using reference TRBV19 and TRBJ1-2, is DGGITQSPKYLFRKEGQNVTLSCEQNLNHDAMYWYRQDPGQGLRLIYYSQIVNDFQKGDIAEGYSVSREKKESFPLTVTSAQKNPTAFYLCASSPRGDRLNYGYTFGSGTRLTVV.

The chain employs TRBV5-1 and TRBJ1-3, with 9 bases matching TRBD1. J gave up 2 bases and V 4 bases, and 13 bases lay outside the gene matches. Germline V gene data show CDR1 as SGHRS and CDR2 as YFSETQ. The CDR3 length is 18 residues. The CDR3 is CASSPNPTGTGTGNTIYF. The CDR3 nucleotides read TGCGCCAGCAGCCCTAACCCCACCGGGACAGGGACTGGAAACACCATATATTTT.

This chain joins TRBV28 and TRBJ2-7; the D gene is possibly TRBD2 (6 bases). The germline V and J ends were trimmed by 4 bases and 5 bases, with 18 bases remaining between them. The CDR3 runs to 15 residues. Germline lookup yields CDR1 MDHEN and CDR2 SYDVKM. CDR3 coding DNA: TGTGCCAGCAGTTCCGTCTTGGAGGGGCACGACGAGCAGTACTTC. This codes for CASSSVLEGHDEQYF.

The J gene is TRBJ2-7, the V gene TRBV5-1; the match to TRBD1 covers 7 bases. Trimming at V came to 0 bases and at J to 3 bases, leaving 6 bases not matched to a gene. CDR3 length: 15 amino acids. Germline V gives CDR1 SGHRS, CDR2 YFSETQ. In nucleotides, the CDR3 is TGCGCCAGCAGCTTGGATACAGGGGTCAACTACGAGCAGTACTTC. Translation: CASSLDTGVNYEQYF.

The chain carries TRBV7-2 and TRBJ1-2; D ambiguous. There are 14 residues in the CDR3. The V gene's germline CDR1 is SGHTA and CDR2 FQGNSA. Trimming left V 5 bases short and J 1 base short, with 11 bases between. The DNA for the CDR3 is TGTGCCAGCAGCCTGGACCGGGGTAACTATGGCTACACCTTC. Its translation: CASSLDRGNYGYTF.

This clone was seen only once. The genes are TRBV10-3 and TRBJ2-1; 8 bases agree with TRBD2. Looked up from germline, CDR1 is ENHRY and CDR2 is SYGVKD. This CDR3 comprises 16 residues. V was pared by 6 bases and J by 8 bases, with 15 bases of the junction left unmatched. The DNA for the CDR3 is TGTGCCATCAGCTTTATCGCGGGGGGCCACTCCGATGAGCAGTTCTTC. Residues: CAISFIAGGHSDEQFF.

This chain uses TRBV7-9 with TRBJ1-1; 7 bases line up with TRBD1. Per the germline V gene, CDR1 is SEHNR and CDR2 is FQNEAQ (reference sequence). V lost 6 bases and J lost 3; bases outside the gene matches: 10. The CDR3 is made up of 15 amino acids. The CDR3 loop reads CASRPYPTGDTEAFF. The CDR3 region has the DNA TGTGCCAGCAGACCATACCCAACAGGGGACACTGAAGCTTTCTTT.

The V call is TRBV5-8, the J call TRBJ1-6; D is possibly TRBD1 (6 bases). Germline loops: CDR1 SGHTS, CDR2 YDEGEE. The CDR3 has 13 residues. V was pared by 3 bases and J by 11 bases, with 12 bases between. The chain's CDR3 is CASSWTVTAPLHF. The DNA for the CDR3 is TGTGCCAGCAGCTGGACAGTAACCGCACCCCTCCACTTT. Based on the CDR3 plus reference TRBV5-8 and TRBJ1-6, the full variable domain is EAGVTQSPTHLIKTRGQQATLRCSPISGHTSVYWYQQALGLGLQFLLWYDEGEERNRGNFPPRFSGRQFPNYSSELNVNALELEDSALYLCASSWTVTAPLHFGNGTRLTVT.

The rearrangement uses TRBV4-1 and TRBJ2-7, with a weak D call TRBD2 (5 bases). CDR3 length: 14 residues. Looked up from germline, CDR1 is MGHRA and CDR2 is YSYEKL. Trimming took off 4 bases at V and 1 base at J, with 11 bases between the two ends. The CDR3 DNA follows: TGCGCCAGCAGCCCCGGGGATCTTTCCTACGAGCAGTACTTC. As protein: CASSPGDLSYEQYF.

This chain uses TRBV30 with TRBJ2-2; 8 nucleotides match TRBD2. CDR1 GTSNPN and CDR2 SVGIG come from the germline V gene (reference sequence). The CDR3 is 14 amino acids. Germline trimming cut 3 bases from V and 3 bases from J; bases unmatched to any gene: 3. DNA of the CDR3: TGTGCCTGGAGGGGCGGGGGGTACACCGGGGAGCTGTTTTTT. This gives the protein CAWRGGGYTGELFF.

This chain joins TRBV29-1 and TRBJ2-6, with D tentatively TRBD1 (5 bases). Germline CDR1 SQVTM, CDR2 ANQGSEA. V was trimmed by 6 bases and J by 0 bases, leaving 12 bases between them. The CDR3 loop spans 15 amino acids. The CDR3 protein is CSVGALTSGANVLTF. The CDR3 coding sequence is TGCAGCGTAGGGGCCCTGACCTCTGGGGCCAACGTCCTGACTTTC.

The sample holds one count of this clone. The V gene is TRBV4-1, the J gene TRBJ2-7; 11 positions agree with TRBD1. From germline, CDR1 is MGHRA and CDR2 YSYEKL. V shed 6 bases and J 2 bases; nucleotides not matched to a gene: 3. The CDR3 spans 14 residues. CDR3 bases: TGCGCCAGCAGTCCGGGACAGGGGGCCTACGAGCAGTACTTC. The encoded protein is CASSPGQGAYEQYF.

The chain uses TRBV7-6 and TRBJ1-1; TRBD1 agrees at 8 bases. The CDR3 spans 18 residues. CDR1 is SGHVS, CDR2 FNYEAQ, per germline. With 2 bases clipped from V and 1 base from J, the junction kept 12 bases outside the gene matches. The CDR3 spells CASSLSGRGRTGNTEAFF. The CDR3 DNA reads TGTGCCAGCAGCTTATCCGGCAGGGGGCGGACGGGGAACACTGAAGCTTTCTTT.

This clone was counted a single time. CDR3 protein: CATSTTPRTGGAGNEQFF. DNA for the CDR3: TGTGCCACCAGCACTACTCCCCGGACAGGGGGCGCGGGGAATGAGCAGTTCTTC. The chain carries TRBV15 and TRBJ2-1; 11 bases line up with TRBD1. V was clipped by 4 bases and J by 7 bases; unmatched bases: 15. Germline lookup yields CDR1 LNHNV and CDR2 YYDKDF (reference sequence). The CDR3 consists of 18 residues.

The chain joins TRBV28 to TRBJ1-2; 7 bases agree with TRBD1. V lost 5 bases and J lost 4; bases outside the gene matches: 4. The CDR3 consists of 13 residues. Per germline, CDR1 MDHEN and CDR2 SYDVKM. The DNA of the CDR3 is TGTGCCAGCAGTCTACAGGGGATCTATGGCTACACCTTC. As protein: CASSLQGIYGYTF.

The chain combines TRBV4-2 with TRBJ1-1; 7 positions match TRBD1. V was pared by 3 bases and J by 4 bases, with 5 bases of the junction left unmatched. CDR1 and CDR2 (germline): LGHNA, YNFKEQ. The CDR3 has 14 amino acids. The chain's CDR3 is CASSHTGEITEAFF. Written as DNA, the CDR3 is TGTGCCAGCAGCCATACAGGGGAAATCACTGAAGCTTTCTTT.

This clone was seen a single time. The chain carries TRBV27 and TRBJ1-1; D is perhaps TRBD1 (6 bases). The CDR3 contains 15 residues. Per the germline V gene, CDR1 is MNHEY and CDR2 is SMNVEV (reference sequence). Trimming left V 3 bases short and J 7 bases short, with 18 bases between. CDR3 amino acids: CASSFQAGVFSEAFF. The CDR3 DNA sequence: TGTGCCAGCAGTTTCCAGGCAGGGGTTTTCAGTGAAGCTTTCTTT.